A selection of T cell receptor beta chains follows, all from one sample in a study of cytomegalovirus exposure and HLA in healthy donors. The protocol was immunoSEQ multiplex PCR, while the TCRdb copy is restricted to in-frame clones and leaves out a portion. The profile shows over 65,000 clones, 67% of them singletons. Sequencing used PBMCs. Receptors were obtained from a woman aged 45-60 years in good health and CMV-seropositive. Both conserved end residues are part of each CDR3. D genes are given only for firm matches. Clone size is not always given. Where it is, it says once, few, many or a class for expanded clones.

size	D	J	V	CDR3	DNA
-	TRBD1	TRBJ1-1	TRBV5-4	CASSYQTGDAFF	TGTGCCAGCAGCTACCAGACAGGGGACGCTTTCTTT
once	-	TRBJ1-4	TRBV29-1	CSVEDQDQDEKLFF	TGCAGCGTTGAAGATCAAGATCAGGATGAAAAACTGTTTTTT
-	TRBD1	TRBJ1-5	TRBV5-4	CASSSGTGVFGDQPQHF	TGTGCCAGCAGCTCCGGGACAGGGGTATTTGGGGATCAGCCCCAGCATTTT
-	-	TRBJ2-3	TRBV10-3	CAIRGSATTDTQYF	TGTGCCATCAGGGGGAGCGCCACCACAGATACGCAGTATTTT
-	TRBD2	TRBJ2-1	TRBV15	CATKGGGVNKQFF	TGTGCCACCAAGGGCGGGGGGGTCAATAAGCAGTTCTTC
few	TRBD2	TRBJ2-7	TRBV5-5	CASSLGRTSGPLEQYF	TGTGCCAGCAGCTTGGGCCGGACTAGCGGACCTTTGGAGCAGTACTTC
few	TRBD1	TRBJ1-4	TRBV10-3	CAIRNRGPNEKLFF	TGTGCCATCAGGAACAGGGGCCCTAATGAAAAACTGTTTTTT
few	TRBD2	TRBJ2-3	TRBV19	CASRSSGGAWDTQYF	TGTGCCAGTAGATCTAGCGGGGGGGCCTGGGATACGCAGTATTTT
-	-	TRBJ2-7	TRBV7-2	CASSLPGVYEQYF	TGTGCCAGCAGCTTGCCCGGGGTTTACGAGCAGTACTTC
-	-	TRBJ1-1	TRBV6-1	CASRTGNTEAFF	TGTGCCAGCAGGACAGGGAACACTGAAGCTTTCTTT
once	-	TRBJ1-2	TRBV5-1	CASSPPMGGSYGYTF	TGCGCCAGCAGCCCGCCCATGGGGGGAAGCTATGGCTACACCTTC
-	-	TRBJ2-2	TRBV27	CASSFSQGGFGELFF	TGTGCCAGCAGTTTTAGTCAGGGGGGCTTCGGGGAGCTGTTTTTT
-	TRBD2	TRBJ2-3	TRBV2	CASRGGASGGLGTQYF	TGTGCCAGCAGAGGGGGGGCTAGCGGGGGTCTAGGTACGCAGTATTTT
-	TRBD1	TRBJ2-1	TRBV5-1	CASLRDSQIYEQFF	TGCGCCAGCCTCCGGGACAGTCAGATCTATGAGCAGTTCTTC
-	TRBD1	TRBJ1-1	TRBV6-1	CASRFYDREDTEAFF	TGTGCCAGCAGGTTCTATGACAGGGAGGACACTGAAGCTTTCTTT
few	-	TRBJ2-4	TRBV11-2	CASSPDLAKNIQYF	TGTGCCAGCAGCCCCGACTTAGCCAAAAACATTCAGTACTTC
-	TRBD2	TRBJ2-2	TRBV6-5	CASSLSGWNTGELFF	TGTGCCAGCAGTCTTAGCGGGTGGAACACCGGGGAGCTGTTTTTT
few	-	TRBJ1-5	TRBV4-1	CASSQVGAQPQHF	TGCGCCAGCAGCCAAGTGGGGGCTCAGCCCCAGCATTTT
-	-	TRBJ2-2	TRBV5-1	CASSFKGDGELFF	TGCGCCAGCAGCTTTAAAGGAGACGGGGAGCTGTTTTTT
-	-	TRBJ2-1	TRBV29-1	CSVGAAYNEQFF	TGCAGCGTTGGGGCAGCCTACAATGAGCAGTTCTTC
-	-	TRBJ2-7	TRBV6-5	CATSGVGEQYF	TGTGCCACCTCAGGGGTAGGCGAGCAGTACTTC
-	-	TRBJ1-1	TRBV30	CAWSADKLSTEAFF	TGTGCCTGGAGTGCCGACAAGCTGAGCACTGAAGCTTTCTTT
-	-	TRBJ1-3	TRBV5-1	CASSPGTPGNTIYF	TGCGCCAGCAGCCCAGGGACACCCGGAAACACCATATATTTT
-	TRBD1	TRBJ1-6	TRBV5-4	CASSYGTENSPLHF	TGTGCCAGCAGCTATGGGACAGAAAATTCACCCCTCCACTTT
few	TRBD1	TRBJ1-4	TRBV18	CASSQGAREKLFF	TGTGCCAGCTCACAGGGGGCCCGGGAAAAACTGTTTTTT
-	-	TRBJ1-1	TRBV11-3	CASSLDGQNTEAFF	TGTGCCAGCAGCTTAGATGGACAGAACACTGAAGCTTTCTTT
-	-	TRBJ2-4	TRBV27	CAAGPAKNIQYF	TGTGCCGCCGGTCCAGCCAAAAACATTCAGTACTTC
-	-	TRBJ1-1	TRBV19	CASRKGDPNTEAFF	TGTGCCAGTAGGAAGGGGGACCCGAACACTGAAGCTTTCTTT
few	TRBD2	TRBJ2-3	TRBV6-6	CASSSLAGAARDTQYF	TGTGCCAGCAGTTCCCTAGCGGGGGCCGCACGAGATACGCAGTATTTT
few	-	TRBJ2-7	TRBV6-5	CASSYSRGHEQYF	TGTGCCAGCAGTTACTCGCGGGGCCACGAGCAGTACTTC
-	-	TRBJ2-2	TRBV9	CASSPGQGLPGELFF	TGTGCCAGCAGCCCCGGGCAGGGGTTGCCCGGGGAGCTGTTTTTT
few	-	TRBJ1-1	TRBV18	CASSSLLGNTEAFF	TGTGCCAGCTCATCCCTTCTAGGGAACACTGAAGCTTTCTTT
-	TRBD1	TRBJ1-6	TRBV19	CASSSWTGTRDSPLHF	TGTGCCAGTAGTAGTTGGACAGGGACGAGAGATTCACCCCTCCACTTT
-	TRBD1	TRBJ1-3	TRBV29-1	CSAEIRDSQDLNSGNTIYF	TGCAGCGCCGAAATTAGGGACAGCCAAGATCTGAACTCTGGAAACACCATATATTTT
-	-	TRBJ1-1	TRBV5-1	CASSLELSEAFF	TGCGCCAGCAGCTTGGAATTGTCAGAAGCTTTCTTT
-	-	TRBJ2-7	TRBV5-1	CASSFEAHSYEQYF	TGCGCCAGCAGCTTTGAAGCCCACTCCTACGAGCAGTACTTC
-	TRBD1	TRBJ2-6	TRBV19	CASSRGQGAGGANVLTF	TGTGCCAGTAGTCGCGGACAGGGGGCGGGAGGGGCCAACGTCCTGACTTTC
-	TRBD2	TRBJ2-1	TRBV5-4	CASSPPGLAGGNEQFF	TGTGCCAGCAGCCCACCGGGACTAGCGGGGGGGAATGAGCAGTTCTTC
once	TRBD1	TRBJ1-1	TRBV9	CASSVLGTGGTEAFF	TGTGCCAGCAGCGTTCTGGGGACAGGGGGCACTGAAGCTTTCTTT
-	TRBD1	TRBJ1-2	TRBV6-5	CASRRDRDTNYGYTF	TGTGCCAGCAGACGTGACAGGGATACTAACTATGGCTACACCTTC
-	-	TRBJ2-4	TRBV10-3	CAISDPQGKAKNIQYF	TGTGCCATCAGTGATCCCCAGGGGAAGGCCAAAAACATTCAGTACTTC
-	-	TRBJ1-5	TRBV6-1	CASSLTGSQPQHF	TGTGCCAGCAGTTTAACCGGGTCTCAGCCCCAGCATTTT
few	-	TRBJ2-5	TRBV2	CASSVIGEQTQYF	TGTGCCAGCAGTGTCATCGGGGAGCAGACCCAGTACTTC